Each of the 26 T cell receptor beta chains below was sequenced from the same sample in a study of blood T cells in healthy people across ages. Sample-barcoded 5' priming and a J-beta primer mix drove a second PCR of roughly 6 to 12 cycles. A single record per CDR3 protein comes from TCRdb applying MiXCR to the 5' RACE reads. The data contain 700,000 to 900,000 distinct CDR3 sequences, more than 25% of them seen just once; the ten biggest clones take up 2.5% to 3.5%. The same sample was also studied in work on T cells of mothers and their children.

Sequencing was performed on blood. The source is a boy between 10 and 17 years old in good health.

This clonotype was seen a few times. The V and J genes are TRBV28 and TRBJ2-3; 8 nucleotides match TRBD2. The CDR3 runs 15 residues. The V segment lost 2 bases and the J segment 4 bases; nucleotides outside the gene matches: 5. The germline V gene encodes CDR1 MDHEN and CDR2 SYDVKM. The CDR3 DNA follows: TGTGCCAGCAGTTTAGTAGCGGGGTTGTCAGATACGCAGTATTTT. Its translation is CASSLVAGLSDTQYF.

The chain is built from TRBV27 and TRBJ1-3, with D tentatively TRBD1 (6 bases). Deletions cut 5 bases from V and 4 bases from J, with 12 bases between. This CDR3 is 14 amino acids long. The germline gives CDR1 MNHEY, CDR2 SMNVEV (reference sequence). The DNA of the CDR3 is TGTGCCAGCAGTACCAGGGGTCGCGGAAACACCATATATTTT. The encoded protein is CASSTRGRGNTIYF.

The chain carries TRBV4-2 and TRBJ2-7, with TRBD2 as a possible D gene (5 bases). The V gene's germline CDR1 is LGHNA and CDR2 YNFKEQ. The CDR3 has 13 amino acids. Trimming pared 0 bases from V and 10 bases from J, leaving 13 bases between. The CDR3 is CASSQDLREKQYF. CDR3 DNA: TGTGCCAGCAGCCAAGATCTGAGGGAAAAACAGTACTTC.

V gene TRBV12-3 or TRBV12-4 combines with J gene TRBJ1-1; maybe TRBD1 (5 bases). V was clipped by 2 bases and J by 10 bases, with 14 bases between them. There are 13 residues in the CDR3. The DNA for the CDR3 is TGTGCCAGCAGTTTATCCGACAGTTTAGGAGCTTTCTTT. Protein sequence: CASSLSDSLGAFF.

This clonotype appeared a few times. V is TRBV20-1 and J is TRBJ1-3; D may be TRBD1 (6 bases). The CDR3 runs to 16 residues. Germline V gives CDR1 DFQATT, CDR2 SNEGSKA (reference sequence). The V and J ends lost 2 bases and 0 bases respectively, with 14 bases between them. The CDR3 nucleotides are TGCAGTGCTAGACGAGAACAGGGTGGCTCTGGAAACACCATATATTTT. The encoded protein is CSARREQGGSGNTIYF.

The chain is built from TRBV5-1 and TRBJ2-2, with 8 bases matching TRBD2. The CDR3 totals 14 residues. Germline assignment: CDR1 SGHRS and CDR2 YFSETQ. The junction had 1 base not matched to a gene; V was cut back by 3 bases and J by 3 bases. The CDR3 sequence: CASSWRGDTGELFF. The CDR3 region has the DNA TGCGCCAGCAGCTGGCGGGGGGACACCGGGGAGCTGTTTTTT.

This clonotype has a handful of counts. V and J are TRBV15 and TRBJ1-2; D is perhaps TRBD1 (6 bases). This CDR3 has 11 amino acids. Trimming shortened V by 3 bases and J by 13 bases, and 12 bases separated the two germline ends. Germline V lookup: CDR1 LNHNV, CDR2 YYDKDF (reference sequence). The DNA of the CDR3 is TGTGCCACCAGCAGCTTCGGGGGCGTCACCTTC. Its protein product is CATSSFGGVTF.

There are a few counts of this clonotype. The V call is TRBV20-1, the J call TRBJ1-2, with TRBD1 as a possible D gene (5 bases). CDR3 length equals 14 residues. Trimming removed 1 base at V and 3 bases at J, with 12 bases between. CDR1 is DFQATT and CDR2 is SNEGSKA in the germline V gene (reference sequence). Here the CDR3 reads CSARGPGTYYGYTF. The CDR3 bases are TGCAGTGCTAGAGGTCCCGGGACCTACTATGGCTACACCTTC.

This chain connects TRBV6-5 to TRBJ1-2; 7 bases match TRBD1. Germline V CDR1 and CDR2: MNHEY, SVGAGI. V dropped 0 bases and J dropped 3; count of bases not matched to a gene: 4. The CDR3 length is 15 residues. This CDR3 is CASSYSQGFDYGYTF. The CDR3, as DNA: TGTGCCAGCAGTTACTCACAGGGGTTTGACTATGGCTACACCTTC.

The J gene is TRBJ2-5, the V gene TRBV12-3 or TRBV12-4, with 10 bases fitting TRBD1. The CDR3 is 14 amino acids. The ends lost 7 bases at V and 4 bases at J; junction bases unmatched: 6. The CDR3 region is CASNRRTGGETQYF. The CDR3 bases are TGTGCCAGCAACCGAAGGACAGGGGGAGAGACCCAGTACTTC.

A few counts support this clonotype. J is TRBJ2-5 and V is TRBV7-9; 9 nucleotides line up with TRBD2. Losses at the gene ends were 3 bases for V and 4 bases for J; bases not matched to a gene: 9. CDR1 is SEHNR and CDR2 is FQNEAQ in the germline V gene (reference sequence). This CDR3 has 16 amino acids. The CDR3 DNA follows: TGTGCCAGCAGCTTCCTAGCGGGGCCTCCGGGAGAGACCCAGTACTTC. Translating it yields CASSFLAGPPGETQYF.

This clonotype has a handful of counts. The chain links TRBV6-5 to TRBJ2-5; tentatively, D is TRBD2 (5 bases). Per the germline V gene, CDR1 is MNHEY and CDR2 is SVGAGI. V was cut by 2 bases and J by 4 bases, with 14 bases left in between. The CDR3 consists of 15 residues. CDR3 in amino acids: CASSYGGVGRETQYF. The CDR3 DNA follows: TGTGCCAGCAGTTACGGTGGCGTGGGGAGAGAGACCCAGTACTTC.

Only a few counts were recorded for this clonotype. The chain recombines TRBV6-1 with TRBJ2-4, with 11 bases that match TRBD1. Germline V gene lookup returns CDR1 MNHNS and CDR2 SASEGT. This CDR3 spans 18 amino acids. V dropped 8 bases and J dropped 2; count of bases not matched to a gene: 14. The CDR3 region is CASRPGGRDRGTKNIQYF. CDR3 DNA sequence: TGTGCCAGCCGACCCGGGGGGAGGGACAGGGGGACCAAAAACATTCAGTACTTC.

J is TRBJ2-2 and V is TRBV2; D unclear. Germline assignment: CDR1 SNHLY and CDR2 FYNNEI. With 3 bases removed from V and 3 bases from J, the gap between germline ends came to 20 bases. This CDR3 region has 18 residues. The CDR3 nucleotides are TGTGCCAGCAGTGACCGGGCCGAGCATATAATCGACACCGGGGAGCTGTTTTTT. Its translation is CASSDRAEHIIDTGELFF.

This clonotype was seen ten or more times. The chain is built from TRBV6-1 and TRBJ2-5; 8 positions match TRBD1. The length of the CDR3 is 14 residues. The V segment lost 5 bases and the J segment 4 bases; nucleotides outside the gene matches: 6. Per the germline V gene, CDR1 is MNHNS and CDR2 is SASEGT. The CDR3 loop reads CASSRSGGPETQYF. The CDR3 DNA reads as TGTGCCAGCAGTAGGTCAGGGGGCCCAGAGACCCAGTACTTC.

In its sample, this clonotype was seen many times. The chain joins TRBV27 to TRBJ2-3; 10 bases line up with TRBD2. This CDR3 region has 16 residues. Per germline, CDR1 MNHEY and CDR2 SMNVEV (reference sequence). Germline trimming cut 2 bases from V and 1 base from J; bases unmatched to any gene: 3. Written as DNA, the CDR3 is TGTGCCAGCAGTTTAAGGCTAGCGGGGGGCACAGATACGCAGTATTTT. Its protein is CASSLRLAGGTDTQYF.

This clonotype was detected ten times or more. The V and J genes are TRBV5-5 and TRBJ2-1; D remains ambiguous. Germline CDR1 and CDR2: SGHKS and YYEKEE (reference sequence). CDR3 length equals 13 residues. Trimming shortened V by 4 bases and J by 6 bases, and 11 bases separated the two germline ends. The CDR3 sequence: CASSAGGFNEQFF. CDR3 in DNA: TGTGCCAGCAGCGCCGGCGGCTTCAATGAGCAGTTCTTC.

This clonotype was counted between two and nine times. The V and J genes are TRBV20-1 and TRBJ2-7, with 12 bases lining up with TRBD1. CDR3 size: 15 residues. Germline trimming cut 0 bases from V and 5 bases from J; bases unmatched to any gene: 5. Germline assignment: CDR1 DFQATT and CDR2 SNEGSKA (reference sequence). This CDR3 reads CSARDPGTGGHEQYF. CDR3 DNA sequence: TGCAGTGCTAGAGATCCAGGGACAGGGGGCCACGAGCAGTACTTC.

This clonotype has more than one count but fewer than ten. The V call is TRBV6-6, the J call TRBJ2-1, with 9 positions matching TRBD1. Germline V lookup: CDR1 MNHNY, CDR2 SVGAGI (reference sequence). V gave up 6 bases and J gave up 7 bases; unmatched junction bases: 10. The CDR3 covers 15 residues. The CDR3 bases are TGTGCCAGCAGACCCCGGGACAGGGAGGGGAATGAGCAGTTCTTC. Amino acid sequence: CASRPRDREGNEQFF.

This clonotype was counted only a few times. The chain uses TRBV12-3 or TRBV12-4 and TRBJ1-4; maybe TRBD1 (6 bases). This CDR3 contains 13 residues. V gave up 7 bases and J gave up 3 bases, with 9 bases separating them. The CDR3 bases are TGTGCCAGCACGGACAGTGCTAATGAAAAACTGTTTTTT. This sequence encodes CASTDSANEKLFF.

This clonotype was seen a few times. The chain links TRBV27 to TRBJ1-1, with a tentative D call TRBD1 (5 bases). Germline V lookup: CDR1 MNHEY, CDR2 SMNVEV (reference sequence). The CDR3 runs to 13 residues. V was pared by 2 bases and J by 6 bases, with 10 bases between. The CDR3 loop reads CASSLQGSAEAFF. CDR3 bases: TGTGCCAGCAGTTTACAGGGTAGTGCTGAAGCTTTCTTT.

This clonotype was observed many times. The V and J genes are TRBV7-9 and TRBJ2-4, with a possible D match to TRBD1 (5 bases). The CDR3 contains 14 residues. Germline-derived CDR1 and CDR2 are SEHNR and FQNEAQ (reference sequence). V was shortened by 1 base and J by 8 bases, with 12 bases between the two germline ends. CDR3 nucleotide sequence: TGTGCCAGCAGCTTAGTGGCAGGGCTGGACATTCAGTACTTC. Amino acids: CASSLVAGLDIQYF.

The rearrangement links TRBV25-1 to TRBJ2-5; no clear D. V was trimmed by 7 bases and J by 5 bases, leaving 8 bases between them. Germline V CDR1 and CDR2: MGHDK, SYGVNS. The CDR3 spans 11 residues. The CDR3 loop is CASTLLETQYF. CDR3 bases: TGTGCCAGCACCCTGCTGGAGACCCAGTACTTC. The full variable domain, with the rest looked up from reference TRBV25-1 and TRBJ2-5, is EADIYQTPRYLVIGTGKKITLECSQTMGHDKMYWYQQDPGMELHLIHYSYGVNSTEKGDLSSESTVSRIRTEHFPLTLESARPSHTSQYLCASTLLETQYFGPGTRLLVL.

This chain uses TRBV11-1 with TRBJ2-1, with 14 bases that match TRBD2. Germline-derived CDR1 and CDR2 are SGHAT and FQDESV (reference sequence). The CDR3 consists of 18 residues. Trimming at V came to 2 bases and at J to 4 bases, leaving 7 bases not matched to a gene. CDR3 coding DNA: TGTGCCAGCAGCTTAATCGGGACTAGCGGGGGAGTATACAATGAGCAGTTCTTC. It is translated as CASSLIGTSGGVYNEQFF. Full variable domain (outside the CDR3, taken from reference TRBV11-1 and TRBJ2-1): EAEVAQSPRYKITEKSQAVAFWCDPISGHATLYWYRQILGQGPELLVQFQDESVVDDSQLPKDRFSAERLKGVDSTLKIQPAELGDSAMYLCASSLIGTSGGVYNEQFFGPGTRLTVL.

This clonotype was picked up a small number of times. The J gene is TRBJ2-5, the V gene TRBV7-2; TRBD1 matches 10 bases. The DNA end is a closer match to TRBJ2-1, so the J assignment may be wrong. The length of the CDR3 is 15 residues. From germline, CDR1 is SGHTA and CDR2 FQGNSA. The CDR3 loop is CASSFWTGGDNEQFF. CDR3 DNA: TGTGCCAGCAGCTTTTGGACAGGGGGGGACAATGAGCAGTTCTTC.

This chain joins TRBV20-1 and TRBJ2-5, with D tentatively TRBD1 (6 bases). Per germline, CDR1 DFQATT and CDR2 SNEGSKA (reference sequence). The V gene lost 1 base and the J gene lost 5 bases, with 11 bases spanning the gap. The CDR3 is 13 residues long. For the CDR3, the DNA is TGCAGTGCTAGAGCTACAGGGCGGGAGACCCAGTACTTC. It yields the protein CSARATGRETQYF.